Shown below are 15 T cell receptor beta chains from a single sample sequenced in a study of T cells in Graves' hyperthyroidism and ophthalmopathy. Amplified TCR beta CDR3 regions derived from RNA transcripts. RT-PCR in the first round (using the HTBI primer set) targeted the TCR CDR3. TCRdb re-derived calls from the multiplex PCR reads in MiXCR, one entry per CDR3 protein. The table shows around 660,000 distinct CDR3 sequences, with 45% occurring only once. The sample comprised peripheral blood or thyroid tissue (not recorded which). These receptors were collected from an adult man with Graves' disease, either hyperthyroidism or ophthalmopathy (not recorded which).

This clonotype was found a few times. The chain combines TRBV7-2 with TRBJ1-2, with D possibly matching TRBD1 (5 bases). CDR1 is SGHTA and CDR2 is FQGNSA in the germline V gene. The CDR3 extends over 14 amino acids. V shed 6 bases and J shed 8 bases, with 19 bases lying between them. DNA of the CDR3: TGTGCCAGCAGTTACTCTCAGGGCAGCGGGGGCTACACCTTC. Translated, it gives CASSYSQGSGGYTF.

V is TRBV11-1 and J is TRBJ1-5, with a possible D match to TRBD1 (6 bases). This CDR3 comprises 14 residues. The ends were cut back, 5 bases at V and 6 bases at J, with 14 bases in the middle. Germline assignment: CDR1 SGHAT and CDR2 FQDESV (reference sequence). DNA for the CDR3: TGTGCCAGCAGCGCGGACAGAAGAGGTCAGCCCCAGCATTTT. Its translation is CASSADRRGQPQHF.

CDR3 nucleotide sequence: TGTGCCATCAGTCGACAGTCCAATCAGCCCCAGCATTTT. Its protein is CAISRQSNQPQHF. The chain uses TRBV10-3 and TRBJ1-5; a weak D match, TRBD1 (5 bases). Trimming removed 5 bases at V and 3 bases at J, with 8 bases between. The V gene's germline CDR1 is ENHRY and CDR2 SYGVKD. CDR3 length: 13 amino acids.

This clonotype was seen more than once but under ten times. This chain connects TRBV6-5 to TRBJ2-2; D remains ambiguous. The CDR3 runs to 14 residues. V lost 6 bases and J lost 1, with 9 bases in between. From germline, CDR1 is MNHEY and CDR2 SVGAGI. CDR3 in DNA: TGTGCCAGCAGCGACGGGCTGAACACCGGGGAGCTGTTTTTT. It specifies CASSDGLNTGELFF.

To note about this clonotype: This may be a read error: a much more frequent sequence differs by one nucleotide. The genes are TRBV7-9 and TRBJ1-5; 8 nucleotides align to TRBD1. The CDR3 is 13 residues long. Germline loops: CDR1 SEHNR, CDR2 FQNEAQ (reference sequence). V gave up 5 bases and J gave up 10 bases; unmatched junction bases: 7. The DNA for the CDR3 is TGTGCCAGCAGCCCGGACAGGGCCGTACCCCAGCATTTT. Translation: CASSPDRAVPQHF.

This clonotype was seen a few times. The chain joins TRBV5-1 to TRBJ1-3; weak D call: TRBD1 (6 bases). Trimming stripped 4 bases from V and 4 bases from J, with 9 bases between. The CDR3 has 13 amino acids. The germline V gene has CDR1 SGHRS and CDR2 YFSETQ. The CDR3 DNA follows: TGCGCCAGCAGCCACGGGACAGGAAACACCATATATTTT. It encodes CASSHGTGNTIYF.

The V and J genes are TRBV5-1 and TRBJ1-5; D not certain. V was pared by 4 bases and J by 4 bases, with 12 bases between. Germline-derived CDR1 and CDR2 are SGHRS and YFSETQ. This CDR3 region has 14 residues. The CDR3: CASSQGCKNQPQHF. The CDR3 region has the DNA TGCGCCAGCAGCCAAGGGTGTAAAAATCAGCCCCAGCATTTT.

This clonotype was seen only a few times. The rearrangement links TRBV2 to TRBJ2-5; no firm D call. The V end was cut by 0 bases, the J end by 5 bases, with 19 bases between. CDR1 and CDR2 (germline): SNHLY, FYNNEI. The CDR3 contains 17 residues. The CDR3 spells CASSEARGSPGSETQYF. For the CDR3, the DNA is TGTGCCAGCAGTGAAGCGCGCGGATCCCCAGGTTCGGAGACCCAGTACTTC. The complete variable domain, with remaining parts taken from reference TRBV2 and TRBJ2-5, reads EPEVTQTPSHQVTQMGQEVILRCVPISNHLYFYWYRQILGQKVEFLVSFYNNEISEKSEIFDDQFSVERPDGSNFTLKIRSTKLEDSAMYFCASSEARGSPGSETQYFGPGTRLLVL.

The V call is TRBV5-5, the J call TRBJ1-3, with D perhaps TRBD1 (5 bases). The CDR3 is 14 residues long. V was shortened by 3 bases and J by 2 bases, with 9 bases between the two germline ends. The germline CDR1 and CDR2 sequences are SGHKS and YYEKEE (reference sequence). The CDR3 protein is CASSYTGPGNTIYF. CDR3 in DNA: TGTGCCAGCAGCTACACGGGGCCTGGAAACACCATATATTTT.

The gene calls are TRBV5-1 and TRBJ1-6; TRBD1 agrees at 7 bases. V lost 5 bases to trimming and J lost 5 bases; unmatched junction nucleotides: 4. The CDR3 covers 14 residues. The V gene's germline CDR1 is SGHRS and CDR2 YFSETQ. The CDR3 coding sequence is TGCGCCAGCAGTACAGGGGCTAATAATTCACCCCTCCACTTT. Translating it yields CASSTGANNSPLHF.

Here the CDR3 reads CATSRGGTGVEAFF. In nucleotides, the CDR3 is TGTGCCACCAGCAGAGGCGGGACAGGGGTTGAAGCTTTCTTT. This chain links TRBV15 with TRBJ1-1, with TRBD1 matching 10 bases. The length of the CDR3 is 14 residues. With V trimmed by 1 base and J by 7 bases, 3 bases remained unmatched. CDR1 and CDR2 (germline): LNHNV, YYDKDF (reference sequence).

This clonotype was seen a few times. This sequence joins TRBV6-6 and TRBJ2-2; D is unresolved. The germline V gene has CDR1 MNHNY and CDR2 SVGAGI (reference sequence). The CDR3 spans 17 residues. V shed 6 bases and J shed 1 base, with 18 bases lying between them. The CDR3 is CASSFGRLTENTGELFF. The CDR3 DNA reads TGTGCCAGCAGCTTTGGGCGTTTAACGGAGAACACCGGGGAGCTGTTTTTT.

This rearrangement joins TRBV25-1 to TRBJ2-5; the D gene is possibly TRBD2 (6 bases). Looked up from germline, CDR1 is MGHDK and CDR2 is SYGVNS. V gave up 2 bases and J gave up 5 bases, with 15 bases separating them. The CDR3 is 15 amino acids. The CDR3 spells CASSEVRGSRETQYF. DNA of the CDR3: TGTGCCAGCAGTGAAGTGCGGGGTTCGCGGGAGACCCAGTACTTC.

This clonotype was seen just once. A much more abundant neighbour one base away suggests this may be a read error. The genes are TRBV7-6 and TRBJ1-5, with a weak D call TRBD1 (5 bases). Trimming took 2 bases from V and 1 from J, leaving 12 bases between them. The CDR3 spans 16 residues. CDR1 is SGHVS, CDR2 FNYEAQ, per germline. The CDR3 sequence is CASSLWAGRSNQPQHF. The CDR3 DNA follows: TGTGCCAGCAGCTTATGGGCAGGGCGGAGCAATCAGCCCCAGCATTTT.

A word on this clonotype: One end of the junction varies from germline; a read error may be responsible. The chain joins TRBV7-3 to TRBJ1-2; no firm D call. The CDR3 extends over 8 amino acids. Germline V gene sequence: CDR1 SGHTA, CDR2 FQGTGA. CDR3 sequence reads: CASSAYPF. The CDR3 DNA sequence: TGTGCCAGCAGCGCCTATCCTTTC.